These T cell receptor beta chains were read from a single sample in a study of blood T cells in healthy people across ages. TCRdb reprocessed the 5' RACE reads via MiXCR and lists one record per CDR3 protein. The table has 350,000 to 450,000 distinct CDR3 sequences, about 52% seen once. Material for sequencing was blood. The receptors stem from a man in his sixties in good health. Both conserved end residues are part of each CDR3. A D gene is named only where the DNA matches it firmly. For some rows the clone size is stated as once, few or many, or as a class when expanded; others skip it.

length: 17; D: TRBD2; V: TRBV5-4; J: TRBJ2-1; size: NA; CDR3: CASSLLTGTSGYNEQFF; DNA: TGTGCCAGCAGCTTGCTGACCGGGACTAGCGGCTACAATGAGCAGTTCTTC
length: 16; D: TRBD1; V: TRBV28; J: TRBJ1-4; size: many; CDR3: CASSLTPGTGGEKLFF; DNA: TGTGCCAGCAGCCTGACCCCCGGGACAGGGGGGGAAAAACTGTTTTTT
length: 15; D: TRBD2; V: TRBV7-2; J: TRBJ2-5; size: NA; CDR3: CASSARLAGAETQYF; DNA: TGTGCCAGCAGCGCTCGACTAGCGGGAGCGGAGACCCAGTACTTC
length: 14; D: NA; V: TRBV29-1; J: TRBJ1-1; size: NA; CDR3: CSVEEARKNTEAFF; DNA: TGCAGCGTTGAAGAGGCCAGGAAGAACACTGAAGCTTTCTTT
length: 14; D: NA; V: TRBV20-1; J: TRBJ1-4; size: few; CDR3: CSASNRLDYEKLFF; DNA: TGCAGTGCTAGTAATCGCCTGGACTATGAAAAACTGTTTTTT
length: 17; D: NA; V: TRBV4-3; J: TRBJ1-1; size: NA; CDR3: CASSQKETDWADTEAFF; DNA: TGCGCCAGCAGCCAGAAGGAGACCGACTGGGCCGACACTGAAGCTTTCTTT
length: 15; D: TRBD2; V: TRBV4-1; J: TRBJ2-5; size: few; CDR3: CASSSRGTLQETQYF; DNA: TGCGCCAGCAGCTCGCGGGGGACCCTGCAAGAGACCCAGTACTTC
length: 13; D: TRBD1; V: TRBV5-8; J: TRBJ2-5; size: once; CDR3: CASSFDRAETQYF; DNA: TGTGCCAGCAGTTTTGACAGGGCGGAGACCCAGTACTTC
length: 15; D: NA; V: TRBV5-4; J: TRBJ2-7; size: NA; CDR3: CASSQGGADLYEQYF; DNA: TGTGCCAGCAGCCAGGGCGGGGCAGACCTCTACGAGCAGTACTTC
length: 17; D: NA; V: TRBV4-2; J: TRBJ2-6; size: NA; CDR3: CASSQARTASGANVLTF; DNA: TGTGCCAGCAGCCAAGCGCGGACCGCCTCTGGGGCCAACGTCCTGACTTTC
length: 16; D: TRBD1; V: TRBV29-1; J: TRBJ2-4; size: few; CDR3: CSASPTGKGAKNIQYF; DNA: TGCAGCGCCTCACCGACAGGGAAGGGAGCCAAAAACATTCAGTACTTC
length: 12; D: NA; V: TRBV5-1; J: TRBJ1-2; size: NA; CDR3: CASSSQGLGYTF; DNA: TGCGCCAGCAGCTCCCAGGGACTTGGCTACACCTTC
length: 16; D: NA; V: TRBV18; J: TRBJ2-3; size: few; CDR3: CASSPEARQSTDTQYF; DNA: TGTGCCAGCTCTCCTGAAGCCAGGCAGAGCACAGATACGCAGTATTTT
length: 16; D: TRBD2; V: TRBV18; J: TRBJ2-5; size: few; CDR3: CASSPKIAGVGETQYF; DNA: TGTGCCAGCTCACCAAAAATAGCGGGAGTAGGAGAGACCCAGTACTTC
length: 18; D: NA; V: TRBV10-3; J: TRBJ1-2; size: NA; CDR3: CAITKGGLPASSDYGYTF; DNA: TGTGCCATCACAAAGGGGGGACTTCCCGCGTCTAGCGACTATGGCTACACCTTC
length: 13; D: NA; V: TRBV20-1; J: TRBJ2-7; size: few; CDR3: CSASSPQPYEQYF; DNA: TGCAGTGCTAGTAGTCCACAACCCTACGAGCAGTACTTC
length: 14; D: TRBD2; V: TRBV20-1; J: TRBJ2-5; size: few; CDR3: CSARGLAGQETQYF; DNA: TGCAGTGCTAGAGGACTAGCGGGGCAAGAGACCCAGTACTTC
length: 15; D: TRBD1; V: TRBV9; J: TRBJ2-7; size: few; CDR3: CASSAYTGGINEQYF; DNA: TGTGCCAGCAGCGCCTATACAGGGGGCATCAACGAGCAGTACTTC